Shown below are 25 T cell receptor beta chains from a single sample sequenced in a study of blood T cell repertoires in COVID-19. Using immunoSEQ multiplex PCR, the repertoire was profiled, and TCRdb retains in-frame clones only, with some absent. In the table there are about 150,000 clones, about 80% of which are singletons. Sequences were obtained from peripheral blood. Receptors were obtained from a woman in her fifties or sixties with acute or convalescent COVID-19.

V usage is TRBV5-8 and J usage is TRBJ2-3; TRBD1 aligns across 8 bases. This CDR3 is 14 amino acids long. Trimming took 5 bases from V and 4 from J; bases not matched to a gene: 6. Germline-derived CDR1 and CDR2 are SGHTS and YDEGEE. CDR3 nucleotide sequence: TGTGCCAGCAGTTTTGACAGGGGATCAGATACGCAGTATTTT. Amino acid sequence: CASSFDRGSDTQYF.

The chain uses TRBV28 and TRBJ1-4; 8 bases map to TRBD1. With 2 bases clipped from V and 4 bases from J, the junction kept 3 bases outside the gene matches. Germline V gene sequence: CDR1 MDHEN, CDR2 SYDVKM. The CDR3 runs to 15 residues. CDR3 nucleotides: TGTGCCAGCAGTTTAGGACAGGGCCGTAATGAAAAACTGTTTTTT. This codes for CASSLGQGRNEKLFF.

This clone has more than one count but fewer than ten. The V call is TRBV2, the J call TRBJ1-1, with D hard to call. This CDR3 is built from 15 residues. Trimming shortened V by 4 bases and J by 5 bases, and 17 bases separated the two germline ends. CDR1 is SNHLY and CDR2 is FYNNEI in the germline V gene. DNA of the CDR3: TGTGCCAGCAGTGCTAATTCGGGGTATGGTACTGAAGCTTTCTTT. Encoded protein: CASSANSGYGTEAFF.

The V gene is TRBV6-1, the J gene TRBJ1-4; D not certain. The CDR3 spans 14 residues. Looked up from germline, CDR1 is MNHNS and CDR2 is SASEGT. V gave up 2 bases and J gave up 1 base, with 5 bases separating them. Written as DNA, the CDR3 is TGTGCCAGCAGTGAATCCGGAACTAATGAAAAACTGTTTTTT. Protein: CASSESGTNEKLFF.

Regarding this clone: Other DNA sequences in the same sample also yield this CDR3. The chain employs TRBV24-1 and TRBJ2-1; 7 bases are a match to TRBD1. V shed 3 bases, J shed 6 bases, and the junction held 1 base outside the gene matches. The CDR3 extends over 13 amino acids. Per germline, CDR1 KGHDR and CDR2 SFDVKD. As DNA, the CDR3 is TGTGCCACCAGTGATGACAGGGTCAATGAGCAGTTCTTC. It yields the protein CATSDDRVNEQFF.

This clone was seen a few times. The chain couples TRBV19 to TRBJ1-1; the D is unclear. The CDR3 runs 12 residues. In germline, CDR1 is LNHDA, CDR2 SQIVND (reference sequence). Between the trimmed V and J ends, which lost 5 bases and 1 base, there was a span of 5 bases. As DNA, the CDR3 is TGTGCCAGTAGTCCTCGGAACACTGAAGCTTTCTTT. Translating it yields CASSPRNTEAFF.

This chain connects TRBV9 to TRBJ1-2; D is perhaps TRBD1 (5 bases). Germline loops: CDR1 SGDLS, CDR2 YYNGEE. V was shortened by 0 bases and J by 6 bases, with 9 bases between the two germline ends. The CDR3 length is 13 residues. As DNA, the CDR3 is TGTGCCAGCAGCGTAGGGGGCAGGGATGGCTACACCTTC. Encoded protein: CASSVGGRDGYTF.

Written as DNA, the CDR3 is TGTGCCAGCAGCGTAGGACAGGGGGCGGCGGCTAATGAAAAACTGTTTTTT. Protein sequence: CASSVGQGAAANEKLFF. V usage is TRBV9 and J usage is TRBJ1-4; 10 nucleotides line up with TRBD1. CDR1 and CDR2 from the germline V gene are SGDLS and YYNGEE. Trimming took 0 bases from V and 3 from J; bases not matched to a gene: 5. This CDR3 contains 17 residues.

The chain has TRBV29-1 and TRBJ2-1; a weak D match, TRBD2 (7 bases). CDR1 and CDR2 (germline): SQVTM, ANQGSEA. V lost 6 bases to trimming and J lost 9 bases, with 24 bases between them. This CDR3 is built from 15 residues. This CDR3 is CSVPNAGAAAAEQFF. DNA for the CDR3: TGCAGCGTACCTAACGCGGGGGCCGCCGCTGCTGAGCAGTTCTTC.

The J gene is TRBJ1-1, the V gene TRBV7-3, with D unclear. Trimming stripped 4 bases from V and 0 bases from J, with 6 bases between. CDR3 length: 13 amino acids. Germline CDR1 is SGHTA and CDR2 is FQGTGA. The CDR3 nucleotides are TGTGCCAGCAGCTACTCCATGAACACTGAAGCTTTCTTT. Protein product: CASSYSMNTEAFF.

The rearrangement uses TRBV3-1 (or the pseudogene TRBV3-2) and TRBJ2-7; D ambiguous. The CDR3 runs to 12 residues. Germline V lookup: CDR1 LGHDT, CDR2 YNNKEL (reference sequence). The germline V and J ends were trimmed by 4 bases and 3 bases, with 7 bases remaining between them. CDR3 region: CASSRGDYEQYF. In nucleotides, the CDR3 is TGTGCCAGCAGCCGCGGCGACTACGAGCAGTACTTC.

The rearrangement joins TRBV7-2 to TRBJ1-2; D possibly corresponds to TRBD1 (6 bases). The CDR3 sequence is 14 residues long. Trimming stripped 5 bases from V and 2 bases from J, with 12 bases between. Germline-derived CDR1 and CDR2 are SGHTA and FQGNSA. The CDR3 sequence: CASSPGDRNYGYTF. The CDR3 DNA is TGTGCCAGCAGCCCAGGGGACCGAAACTATGGCTACACCTTC.

This clone was observed once. The V and J genes are TRBV9 and TRBJ2-7; 8 nucleotides line up with TRBD2. This CDR3 has 15 amino acids. Germline CDR1 SGDLS, CDR2 YYNGEE. J was trimmed by 0 bases and V by 7 bases; bases with no gene match: 9. CDR3 region: CASSLRGGSSYEQYF. The DNA of the CDR3 is TGTGCCAGCTCTCTACGGGGGGGGAGCTCCTACGAGCAGTACTTC.

The chain uses TRBV19 and TRBJ1-1, with D unclear. The CDR3 has 15 residues. V lost 0 bases and J 0 bases, leaving 8 bases between the germline ends. Looked up from germline, CDR1 is LNHDA and CDR2 is SQIVND (reference sequence). The DNA of the CDR3 is TGTGCCAGTAGTATAGATCTAACGTTGAACACTGAAGCTTTCTTT. Translating gives CASSIDLTLNTEAFF.

This chain links TRBV27 with TRBJ1-4, with D unresolved. V gave up 5 bases and J gave up 7 bases, with 17 bases separating them. The CDR3 covers 15 residues. The germline gives CDR1 MNHEY, CDR2 SMNVEV (reference sequence). This CDR3 reads CASSPPASAGEKLFF. The CDR3 DNA sequence: TGTGCCAGCAGTCCCCCAGCCAGCGCGGGTGAAAAACTGTTTTTT.

The V and J genes are TRBV12-3 or TRBV12-4 and TRBJ2-2; D is uncertain. Trimming stripped 3 bases from V and 6 bases from J, with 2 bases between. This CDR3 has 11 amino acids. The CDR3 reads CASSFSGELFF. DNA of the CDR3: TGTGCCAGCAGTTTCTCCGGGGAGCTGTTTTTT.

This clone was detected once. The CDR3 reads CASSDRGSYNEQFF. The CDR3 bases are TGTGCCAGTAGCGACAGGGGGTCCTACAATGAGCAGTTCTTC. The rearrangement links TRBV19 to TRBJ2-1; the match to TRBD1 covers 9 bases. The ends lost 6 bases at V and 1 base at J; junction bases unmatched: 1. Germline-derived CDR1 and CDR2 are LNHDA and SQIVND (reference sequence). This CDR3 has 14 residues.

This clone was found once. J is TRBJ1-5 and V is TRBV27; D uncertain. V was clipped by 8 bases and J by 3 bases, with 14 bases between them. CDR1 is MNHEY, CDR2 SMNVEV, per germline (reference sequence). CDR3 size: 14 residues. Here the CDR3 reads CASGGSLSNQPQHF. In DNA, the CDR3 is TGTGCCAGCGGAGGCAGTTTATCCAATCAGCCCCAGCATTTT.

The CDR3 protein is CACYDRDRVLSYGYTF. In nucleotides, the CDR3 is TGTGCCTGCTACGACCGGGACAGAGTTTTGAGCTATGGCTACACCTTC. The V gene is TRBV30, the J gene TRBJ1-2; the match to TRBD1 covers 7 bases. The J segment lost 4 bases and the V segment lost 6 bases, leaving 17 bases of the junction unmatched. Germline assignment: CDR1 GTSNPN and CDR2 SVGIG (reference sequence). There are 16 residues in the CDR3. Full variable domain (outside the CDR3, taken from reference TRBV30 and TRBJ1-2): SQTIHQWPATLVQPVGSPLSLECTVEGTSNPNLYWYRQAAGRGLQLLFYSVGIGQISSEVPQNLSASRPQDRQFILSSKKLLLSDSGFYLCACYDRDRVLSYGYTFGSGTRLTVV.

The chain carries TRBV12-3 or TRBV12-4 and TRBJ2-7, with D possibly being TRBD2 (6 bases). V lost 2 bases, J lost 4 bases, and 6 bases lay in between. The CDR3 contains 12 residues. As DNA, the CDR3 is TGTGCCAGCAGTTTACGGGGGTACGAGCAGTACGTC. This translates into CASSLRGYEQYV.

The V call is TRBV2, the J call TRBJ1-5; the match to TRBD1 covers 9 bases. The junction had 3 bases not matched to a gene; V was cut back by 6 bases and J by 6 bases. Germline CDR1 is SNHLY and CDR2 is FYNNEI. The CDR3 is 13 residues long. The CDR3 spells CASRTGGGQPQHF. As DNA, the CDR3 is TGTGCCAGCAGGACAGGGGGAGGTCAGCCCCAGCATTTT.

This chain uses TRBV3-1 (or the pseudogene TRBV3-2) with TRBJ2-3, with D possibly TRBD2 on 5 matching bases. Per the germline V gene, CDR1 is LGHDT and CDR2 is YNNKEL (reference sequence). This CDR3 is 15 amino acids long. V was cut by 1 base and J by 6 bases, with 14 bases left in between. CDR3 coding DNA: TGTGCCAGCAGCCAAGGAGGACTGAGGGTGGATACGCAGTATTTT. The encoded protein is CASSQGGLRVDTQYF.

This chain connects TRBV11-2 to TRBJ2-1, with 9 bases matching TRBD2. Germline CDR1 SGHAT, CDR2 FQNNGV. The CDR3 is 14 residues long. The ends lost 8 bases at V and 4 bases at J; junction bases unmatched: 6. CDR3 bases: TGTGCCAGCCACGGGCTAGCGGGGTACAATGAGCAGTTCTTC. Translating it yields CASHGLAGYNEQFF.

V and J are TRBV7-9 and TRBJ2-1; 8 nucleotides line up with TRBD2. The J segment lost 3 bases and the V segment lost 5 bases, leaving 12 bases of the junction unmatched. Germline V gene sequence: CDR1 SEHNR, CDR2 FQNEAQ (reference sequence). The CDR3 covers 17 residues. The CDR3 DNA is TGTGCCAGCAGCCGCGGGGTTGAGCGGGGGTTCTACAATGAGCAGTTCTTC. Its translation is CASSRGVERGFYNEQFF.

The CDR3 reads CASSVAYGTGIEKLFF. CDR3 in DNA: TGTGCCAGCAGCGTAGCGTATGGGACAGGGATCGAAAAACTGTTTTTT. V usage is TRBV9 and J usage is TRBJ1-4, with 9 bases that match TRBD1. The V and J ends lost 0 bases and 8 bases, in that order; junction bases with no gene match: 8. This CDR3 contains 16 residues. Germline CDR1 SGDLS, CDR2 YYNGEE.